This is a list of T cell receptor beta chains from one sample in a study of tumor-infiltrating lymphocytes in primary liver carcinoma. A single record per CDR3 protein comes from TCRdb applying MiXCR to the multiplex PCR reads. This table holds approximately 30,000 distinct CDR3 sequences, roughly two thirds found once. Material: liver tumor tissue from sampling region 3. These receptors were obtained from a woman in her thirties with primary liver carcinoma and hepatitis B virus infection. Each CDR3 is given with its conserved first and last residue. D genes are given only for firm matches. Only some rows state a clone size, as once, few, many or a class for expanded clones.

-,TRBJ2-1,TRBV28,-,CARRTHLAEQFF,TGTGCCAGGAGAACTCACTTGGCTGAGCAGTTCTTC
TRBD2,TRBJ2-1,TRBV11-2,-,CASSRRLARGPGNEQFF,TGTGCCAGCAGCAGGAGACTAGCGAGAGGGCCGGGGAATGAGCAATTCTTC
-,TRBJ2-5,TRBV5-1,-,CASSWEGRWGQETHYF,TGCGCCAGCAGCTGGGAAGGGAGATGGGGACAAGAGACCCACTACTTC
-,TRBJ2-5,TRBV11-2,-,CTSSFTGCGAQYF,TGTACCAGCAGCTTTACGGGATGCGGGGCCCAGTACTTC
-,TRBJ2-2,TRBV5-6,-,CASSSAPTVIGELLF,TGTGCCAGCAGCTCGGCACCCACAGTCATCGGGGAGCTGTTGTTT
TRBD2,TRBJ2-2,TRBV4-3,-,CASSVLAGGPGSNIGELFF,TGCGCCAGCAGCGTACTAGCGGGAGGGCCCGGTTCAAACATCGGGGAGCTGTTTTTT
TRBD1,TRBJ1-1,TRBV11-2,-,CASSARDRGREGWSNTEAFF,TGTGCCAGCAGCGCTCGGGACAGGGGGCGCGAGGGGTGGAGTAACACTGAAGCCTTCTTT
-,TRBJ2-2,TRBV5-6,-,CASSLTPRVTGELLF,TGTGCCAGTAGTTTGACACCCAGAGTCACCGGGGAGCTGCTTTTT
TRBD2,TRBJ2-3,TRBV5-1,-,CASSLLRLAGSTDTQYF,TGCGCCAGCAGCCTCCTCAGACTAGCGGGATCAACAGATACGCAGTATTTT
-,TRBJ2-3,TRBV7-8,-,CASSYGRGVGSSGTDTQYF,TGTGCCAGCAGCTACGGTAGGGGGGTGGGATCATCAGGCACGGATACGCAGTATTTT
-,TRBJ1-2,TRBV28,-,CASSRGGSGPSSAF,TGTGCCAGTAGTCGGGGGGGTAGCGGGCCTAGCTCGGCCTTC
-,TRBJ2-5,TRBV10-3,few,CAISEPAARQETQYF,TGTGCCATCAGTGAGCCGGCTGCTAGACAAGAGACCCAGTACTTC
TRBD1,TRBJ2-1,TRBV5-8,-,CVSSLDRGNEQFF,TGTGTTAGCAGCTTGGACAGGGGCAATGAGCAGTTCTTC
-,TRBJ2-7,TRBV11-3,few,CASSLDRSGTPGTYEQYF,TGTGCCAGCAGCTTAGACCGGTCAGGGACACCGGGGACCTACGAGCAGTATTTC
TRBD2,TRBJ2-7,TRBV7-9,many,CASSFPGLAGGTAYEQYF,TGTGCCAGCAGCTTCCCGGGACTAGCGGGAGGCACGGCCTACGAGCAGTACTTC
-,TRBJ2-1,TRBV4-3,-,CASNHTKSVNEQFF,TGCGCCAGCAACCACACAAAGTCGGTCAATGAGCAGTTCTTC
TRBD2,TRBJ2-1,TRBV4-3,-,CASSQGRDYAFNEQFF,TGCGCCAGCAGCCAAGGTCGGGACTACGCCTTCAATGAGCAGTTCTTC
-,TRBJ2-3,TRBV6-5,-,CASDWRGRSDTQYF,TGTGCCAGCGACTGGAGGGGGCGGTCAGATACGCAGTATTTT
-,TRBJ2-3,TRBV6-5,-,CASSSTVGMGTDTQYF,TGTGCCAGCAGTTCCACAGTGGGGATGGGCACAGATACGCAGTATTTT
TRBD1,TRBJ2-1,TRBV11-2,-,CASGHRGTANAQFF,TGTGCCAGCGGCCACAGAGGGACAGCCAATGCGCAGTTCTTC
-,TRBJ2-6,TRBV6-6,-,CASFLGHGRANILTF,TGTGCCAGTTTCCTCGGACATGGTAGGGCCAACATCCTGACTTTC
-,TRBJ2-1,TRBV10-3,-,CAVSPTATRDEQFF,TGTGCCGTCAGTCCCACGGCGACCCGGGACGAACAGTTCTTC
-,TRBJ2-5,TRBV11-3,-,CASSPGGSQETQYF,TGTGCCAGCAGCCCTGGGGGGAGCCAAGAGACCCAGTACTTC
-,TRBJ1-2,TRBV12-3/TRBV12-4,-,CASSFGQVRIF,TGTGCCAGCAGTTTTGGCCAAGTGCGGATCTTC
TRBD2,TRBJ2-3,TRBV11-2,once,CASSHQGSGSPTDRQYF,TGTGCCAGCAGCCATCAAGGGAGCGGGAGCCCCACAGATAGGCAGTATTTT
-,TRBJ2-5,TRBV28,-,CTSSFGFSGIGFGTQYF,TGTACCAGCAGTTTTGGGTTTTCGGGGATAGGGTTTGGGACCCAGTACTTC
-,TRBJ2-5,TRBV12-3/TRBV12-4,-,CASSTHPRSEETQYF,TGTGCAAGCAGCACCCACCCCAGGAGCGAAGAGACCCAGTACTTC
-,TRBJ2-3,TRBV5-4,-,CASRVDGHPPPTDTQYF,TGTGCCAGCAGGGTAGACGGGCACCCTCCACCCACAGATACCCAGTATTTT
-,TRBJ2-1,TRBV4-3,-,CASSQTELVNEQSF,TGTGCCAGCAGCCAAACAGAGTTGGTCAATGAGCAGTCCTTC
-,TRBJ1-1,TRBV5-6,-,CVRSLVGEVSTEAFF,TGTGTCAGGAGCTTGGTGGGAGAGGTGAGCACTGAAGCTTTCTTT
TRBD2,TRBJ2-1,TRBV11-2,-,CASSASLPGGYKEQFF,TGTGCCAGCAGCGCCTCTCTACCGGGAGGATACAAAGAGCAGTTCTTC
-,TRBJ2-4,TRBV29-1,-,CSVEVRGRTKNFQYF,TGCAGCGTTGAAGTTCGTGGGAGGACTAAAAACTTTCAATACTTC
-,TRBJ1-1,TRBV29-1,many,CSVRGQGGQAFF,TGCAGCGTCCGTGGGCAGGGAGGACAAGCTTTCTTT
-,TRBJ1-2,TRBV6-5,-,CASMGGPTTQGQAGYTF,TGTGCCAGCATGGGGGGCCCCACGACGCAGGGGCAAGCTGGCTACACCTTC
-,TRBJ2-5,TRBV12-5,-,CASGISDSPGETQYF,TGTGCTAGTGGTATCTCGGACAGCCCGGGGGAGACCCAGTACTTC
-,TRBJ1-1,TRBV5-6,few,CASGLVGEVSTEAFF,TGTGCCAGTGGCTTGGTGGGGGAGGTGAGCACTGAAGCTTTCTTT
TRBD2,TRBJ2-1,TRBV29-1,-,CSVAGLAGAAYNGQFF,TGTAGCGTGGCTGGACTAGCTGGAGCGGCCTACAATGGGCAGTTCTTC
-,TRBJ2-3,TRBV11-2,many,CASSPPGRADTQYF,TGTGCCAGCAGCCCCCCGGGCCGGGCAGATACGCAGTATTTT
-,TRBJ1-5,TRBV30,many,CASSGWGGNQPQHF,TGTGCCTCCTCTGGGTGGGGTGGCAATCAGCCCCAGCATTTT
-,TRBJ1-4,TRBV5-4,medium-sized,CASSAEVGTNEKLFF,TGTGCCAGCAGCGCCGAAGTTGGTACTAATGAAAAACTGTTTTTT
-,TRBJ2-1,TRBV11-2,-,CASSLSATNKQFF,TGTGCCAGCAGTTTATCGGCTACGAATAAGCAGTTCTTC
TRBD1,TRBJ1-1,TRBV10-3,-,CAISESTGMSTEAFF,TGTGCCATCAGTGAGTCGACAGGGATGTCGACTGAAGCCTTCTTT
-,TRBJ2-3,TRBV11-2,once,CASSLDRGDAQYF,TGTGCCAGTAGCTTAGATCGTGGAGATGCACAGTATTTT
TRBD2,TRBJ2-1,TRBV5-4,once,CASSPGAGSCYNKQLF,TGTGCCAGCAGCCCGGGAGCGGGGAGTTGCTACAATAAGCAGCTCTTC
TRBD2,TRBJ2-7,TRBV7-8,-,CASSPLLAGEGLVQYF,TGTGCCAGCAGCCCATTACTAGCGGGCGAAGGCCTCGTGCAGTACTTT
-,TRBJ2-1,TRBV9,many,CASSRTGRRESGNEQFF,TGTGCCAGCAGCCGAACAGGGAGGCGGGAGAGTGGAAATGAGCAGTTCTTC
-,TRBJ2-3,TRBV11-2,-,CASNSRSTDTQYF,TGTGCCAGCAACTCAAGATCAACAGATACGCAATATTTT
-,TRBJ2-7,TRBV11-2,-,CASSRARACEQYF,TGTGCCAGCAGCAGAGCCCGAGCATGCGAACAGTACTTC
-,TRBJ2-7,TRBV7-3,many,CASSLNRAHEQYF,TGTGCCAGCAGCTTAAATCGGGCTCACGAGCAGTACTTC
-,TRBJ2-1,TRBV4-1,-,CASSQESSTGYNGHFF,TGCGCCAGTAGCCAAGAGTCATCGACAGGATACAATGGGCATTTCTTC
-,TRBJ2-5,TRBV6-1,-,CASSGGTRETQNF,TGTGCCAGCAGTGGCGGTACGAGGGAGACCCAGAACTTC
TRBD1,TRBJ2-7,TRBV2,many,CASTPGQGYYEQYF,TGTGCCAGCACTCCGGGACAGGGTTACTACGAGCAGTACTTC
-,TRBJ2-1,TRBV11-2,-,CASSFRPEGDEQFF,TGTGCCAGCAGCTTCAGACCCGAAGGGGATGAGCAGTTCTTC
TRBD2,TRBJ2-5,TRBV11-2,many,CASSLGLAIQETQYF,TGTGCCAGCAGCTTGGGACTAGCGATCCAAGAGACCCAGTACTTC
-,TRBJ2-1,TRBV29-1,-,CSVDPAGSGNEQFF,TGCAGCGTTGATCCGGCAGGATCCGGCAATGAACAGTTCTTC